A single TCR beta chain is shown here with its context. Its antigen is as yet unknown. The read is 3 residues too short to cover the CDR3 end, so that end is filled in from the germline J gene. The sample comes from a study of T cell clonality in common variable immunodeficiency. The repertoire was sequenced with immunoSEQ multiplex PCR; TCRdb's copy has only in-frame clones and lacks some. The data show just under 20,000 clones, none appearing only once, with 2.5% held by the ten largest. CVID meant reduced serum IgG, IgA and/or IgM plus specific antibody deficiency. Study-wide findings and caveats: Fewer deletions and N-nucleotide insertions were reportedly seen in common variable immunodeficiency TCR beta sequences.

V lost 4 bases and J lost 8; bases outside the gene matches: 4. Germline V gives CDR1 SGHRS, CDR2 YFSETQ. The CDR3 extends over 13 amino acids. The sample consisted of peripheral blood mononuclear cells. V usage is TRBV5-1 and J usage is TRBJ1-4, with TRBD1 matching 8 bases. The clonotype originates from a human donor with common variable immunodeficiency. The CDR3 bases that were read are TGCGCCAGCAGCGCAGGGGGCGACGAAAAA. Encoded protein: CASSAGGDEK. The CDR3 reads in full as CASSAGGDEKLFF.